A single count supports the clone carrying this T cell receptor beta chain. Methods used by the authors: Cell counts per sample came from amplifying reference gene primers. Repertoires were generated with immunoSEQ multiplex PCR, while TCRdb's copy carries only in-frame clones and drops some. V, J and clone size are those of that table, while D and trimming were read from the DNA. The sample holds tens of thousands of clones; approximately 70% are singletons and the top ten take 7.5% to 9%. The source of the sample is a study of blood T cell repertoires in COVID-19. Overall study context: In each case, the material was cDNA or gDNA derived from T cells, B-cell-depleted T cells, or PBMCs.

The germline V gene encodes CDR1 MDHEN and CDR2 SYDVKM. The CDR3 covers 15 residues. Trimming cost V 6 bases and J 4 bases, with 16 bases left between them. The chain employs TRBV28 and TRBJ1-5; D unclear. The sequenced sample was peripheral blood. The origin of this receptor is a woman in her seventies with acute or convalescent COVID-19. DNA of the CDR3: TGTGCCAGCAGAGACGGGAGAGGTGGGAATCAGCCCCAGCATTTT. This encodes CASRDGRGGNQPQHF.